This TCR beta chain derives from a study of post-analysis software for immune sequencing data. Overall study findings and caveats: The five TRBV segments detected at higher frequency in patients than in controls included TRBV5-6, TRBV5-1 and TRBV20-1.

The CDR3 length is 21 residues. V was clipped by 4 bases and J by 7 bases; unmatched bases: 30. From germline, CDR1 is LGHNA and CDR2 YNFKEQ. Points on this clonotype: Its antigen is unknown.

Unique molecular identifiers were carried by the TCR beta cDNA libraries. MiXCR, applied by TCRdb to the PCR reads, yields one record per CDR3 protein. The sample contains some 690,000 distinct CDR3 sequences, 25% to 30% of which appear only once. The TCR originated in a girl aged 10-17 years with multiple sclerosis. The sequenced material came from blood. V gene TRBV4-2 combines with J gene TRBJ2-7; 8 nucleotides align to TRBD2. CDR3 coding DNA: TGTGCCAGCAGCCGAGGAGGCACAGCGAGCGGGGGCCCCTTTAGTTACAATGAGCAGTACTTC. It translates to CASSRGGTASGGPFSYNEQYF.